This T cell receptor (beta chain) was profiled in a study of T cells in Graves' hyperthyroidism and ophthalmopathy. This clonotype has ten or more counts. PBMCs were obtained from about 10 ml fresh peripheral blood. RNA transcripts provided the source from which TCR beta CDR3 regions were amplified. The HTBI set primed first-round TCR CDR3 RT-PCR. TCRdb redid the calling of the multiplex PCR reads with MiXCR, one entry per CDR3 protein. The sample lists some 690,000 distinct CDR3 sequences; 15% to 20% were seen once. The CDR3 runs to 15 residues. From germline, CDR1 is MDHEN and CDR2 SYDVKM. V was pared by 5 bases and J by 3 bases, with 10 bases of the junction left unmatched.

This clonotype was sampled from a man aged 50 to 60 with Graves' hyperthyroidism. The V and J genes are TRBV28 and TRBJ2-7; 7 positions agree with TRBD1. The sequencing sample was made of blood. CDR3 loop: CASSTSRDSIYEQYF. In DNA form, the CDR3 reads TGTGCCAGCAGTACATCCCGGGACAGCATCTACGAGCAGTACTTC.